Shown below are 8 T cell receptor beta chains from a single sample sequenced in a study of Ad26.COV2.S vaccination and SARS-CoV-2 variants. Treatment meaning: roughly 18 received Ad26.COV2.S at low or high dose, single or two shots; 5 received placebo; per-sample allocation not given. Sampling was done on day 63 after the first vaccine or placebo injection. The data were produced by immunoSEQ multiplex PCR, yet TCRdb's version contains in-frame clones alone and is incomplete. This table holds around 300,000 clones, approximately 86% found once. This sample comprised peripheral blood, obtained in a trial of Ad26.COV2.S vaccine versus placebo. The receptors were gathered from a person aged 18 to 65 who received the Ad26.COV2.S COVID-19 vaccine or a placebo.

V usage is TRBV27 and J usage is TRBJ2-7, with TRBD1 as a possible D gene (6 bases). Germline CDR1 and CDR2: MNHEY and SMNVEV (reference sequence). The CDR3 is 13 residues long. Deletions cut 6 bases from V and 12 bases from J, with 21 bases between. The CDR3, as DNA: TGTGCCAGCAGCACGACAGGATTATTAGTTTGGTACTTC. Translated: CASSTTGLLVWYF.

The J gene is TRBJ1-2, the V gene TRBV2; no firm D call. The CDR3 runs to 13 residues. Trimming stripped 5 bases from V and 8 bases from J, with 15 bases between. CDR1 is SNHLY and CDR2 is FYNNEI in the germline V gene. The CDR3 loop is CASSLNMDRGYTF. For the CDR3, the DNA is TGTGCCAGCAGTCTGAACATGGACCGCGGCTACACCTTC.

This clone was found once. This sequence joins TRBV28 and TRBJ2-7; tentative D call: TRBD1 (6 bases). Trimming stripped 7 bases from V and 9 bases from J, with 22 bases between. This CDR3 spans 14 amino acids. Germline loops: CDR1 MDHEN, CDR2 SYDVKM. In DNA form, the CDR3 reads TGTGCCAGCAATCCCGGGACAACGCTACGGGGGCAGTACTTC. It codes for CASNPGTTLRGQYF. Filled out from reference TRBV28 and TRBJ2-7, the complete variable domain reads DVKVTQSSRYLVKRTGEKVFLECVQDMDHENMFWYRQDPGLGLRLIYFSYDVKMKEKGDIPEGYSVSREKKERFSLILESASTNQTSMYLCASNPGTTLRGQYFGPGTRLTVT.

The chain is built from TRBV9 and TRBJ2-1; D is possibly TRBD2 (5 bases). This CDR3 spans 13 amino acids. V shed 2 bases and J shed 16 bases, with 19 bases lying between them. In germline, CDR1 is SGDLS, CDR2 YYNGEE. CDR3 residues: CASSVAPLAEVFF. The CDR3 nucleotides are TGTGCCAGCAGCGTTGCGCCGCTAGCCGAAGTCTTCTTC.

V and J are TRBV28 and TRBJ2-2, with D maybe TRBD2 (6 bases). Germline CDR1 reads MDHEN; CDR2 reads SYDVKM. Trimming shortened V by 5 bases and J by 5 bases, and 15 bases separated the two germline ends. This CDR3 contains 15 residues. The CDR3 sequence is CASSPSLGGTGELFF. The CDR3 DNA is TGTGCCAGCAGTCCCTCTTTGGGGGGAACCGGGGAGCTGTTTTTT.

V usage is TRBV19 and J usage is TRBJ2-2; TRBD1 aligns across 11 bases. V trimming: 5 bases; J trimming: 8 bases; junction bases outside the gene matches: 13. CDR3 length: 17 residues. CDR1 and CDR2 from the germline V gene are LNHDA and SQIVND (reference sequence). The CDR3 DNA is TGTGCCAGTAGTGCCCTCTGGGGGACAGGGGGGCAGGGGGAGCTGTTTTTT. It encodes CASSALWGTGGQGELFF.

This clone was seen only once. The chain recombines TRBV19 with TRBJ2-2; 7 bases line up with TRBD2. The V gene's germline CDR1 is LNHDA and CDR2 SQIVND (reference sequence). CDR3 size: 15 residues. The trim removed 7 bases at V and 6 bases at J, leaving 11 bases unmatched. Here the CDR3 DNA reads TGTGCCAGTACCACAACTACCGGACTAGCCGGGGAGCTGTTTTTT. Its translation: CASTTTTGLAGELFF.

The V call is TRBV2, the J call TRBJ1-2; D might be TRBD1 (6 bases). Trimming removed 5 bases at V and 3 bases at J, with 16 bases between. Germline V lookup: CDR1 SNHLY, CDR2 FYNNEI. This CDR3 is 15 amino acids long. Written as DNA, the CDR3 is TGTGCCAGCAGTTCCCCGGTGGGGGCTGACTATGGCTACACCTTC. This translates into CASSSPVGADYGYTF. Based on the CDR3 plus reference TRBV2 and TRBJ1-2, the full variable domain is EPEVTQTPSHQVTQMGQEVILRCVPISNHLYFYWYRQILGQKVEFLVSFYNNEISEKSEIFDDQFSVERPDGSNFTLKIRSTKLEDSAMYFCASSSPVGADYGYTFGSGTRLTVV.